The rows below give T cell receptor beta chains drawn from one sample of a study of T-cell reconstitution after alpha-beta-depleted transplantation in children. TCRdb fed the PCR reads into MiXCR, producing one record per CDR3 protein. Of roughly 100,000 distinct CDR3 sequences in the sample, around 6% are singletons; the top ten hold 5.5% to 7%. The sample here was PBMCs, mostly from graft donor cells, taken 60 days after TCRalphabeta/CD19-depleted stem cell transplant. These TCRs come from a female patient aged 2-15 years who had a stem cell transplant for Fanconi anemia, so the T cells may come from the graft donor. Both conserved end residues are trimmed from each CDR3.

CDR3 length,V gene,J gene,CDR3 protein
11,TRBV25-1,TRBJ2-7,ASSEAQGREQY
18,TRBV12-3/TRBV12-4,TRBJ1-1,ASSFLVPQGFGEEDGEAF
12,TRBV5-8,TRBJ2-7,ASSLDNPGQEQY
14,TRBV20-1,TRBJ1-5,SATSGGGRRIQPQH
13,TRBV5-4,TRBJ1-4,ASSDKTGSNEKLF
11,TRBV3-1,TRBJ2-7,ASTGWGAREQY
15,TRBV29-1,TRBJ2-4,SVVNLTGVLAKNIQY
11,TRBV20-1,TRBJ2-5,SATSGGQETQY
14,TRBV6-1,TRBJ2-7,ASSEQVGGEEYEQY
14,TRBV20-1,TRBJ2-3,SALQGQTVGTDTQY
14,TRBV20-1,TRBJ2-5,SARALPGLAKETQY
13,TRBV6-2/TRBV6-3,TRBJ1-5,ASSYTNDGYQPQH
12,TRBV20-1,TRBJ2-7,SAKTSGSFYEQY
14,TRBV28,TRBJ2-2,ASSSPGTIKAGELF
10,TRBV5-1,TRBJ2-3,ASSRDTDTQY
14,TRBV3-1,TRBJ2-7,ASSQGSALGAYEQY
14,TRBV18,TRBJ2-7,ASSPYGGTNPYEQY
10,TRBV29-1,TRBJ1-2,SVRQGADGYT
12,TRBV28,TRBJ2-3,ASSWGRGVDTQY
15,TRBV6-5,TRBJ2-3,ASSYSRAGGRTDTQY
12,TRBV10-3,TRBJ2-7,AISGRGAPYEQY
16,TRBV18,TRBJ1-5,ASSPYRDRYYSNQPQH
9,TRBV20-1,TRBJ2-1,SGGSLLEQF
9,TRBV2,TRBJ2-7,ASTTAYEQY
12,TRBV7-9,TRBJ1-2,ASSLEGTGYGYT
8,TRBV20-1,TRBJ2-1,SARQHEQF
12,TRBV5-1,TRBJ1-1,ASSPDRASTEAF
11,TRBV28,TRBJ1-2,ASSQYRGYGYT
12,TRBV20-1,TRBJ2-3,SARNRQGADTQY
13,TRBV5-1,TRBJ2-5,ASSLVAGKEETQY
11,TRBV3-1,TRBJ2-2,ASSQDLTGELF
11,TRBV5-4,TRBJ2-3,ASSWGASDTQY
14,TRBV7-9,TRBJ2-2,ASSKIRGMNTGELF
16,TRBV5-1,TRBJ1-1,ASSLPPDRAALNTEAF
14,TRBV14,TRBJ1-4,ASSPGGRRTNEKLF
17,TRBV5-1,TRBJ2-5,ASSRRTSGGALFDETQY
12,TRBV27,TRBJ1-1,ASSLLRGNTEAF
10,TRBV30,TRBJ1-2,AWSPGPIGYT
10,TRBV5-1,TRBJ2-5,ASSSDVETQY
13,TRBV12-3/TRBV12-4,TRBJ1-1,ASRDAMLSNTEVF
14,TRBV6-5,TRBJ2-1,ASSYSQGSGGYEQF
12,TRBV28,TRBJ1-1,ASSFAGGHTEAF
11,TRBV5-1,TRBJ2-1,ASSLGLYNEQF
15,TRBV11-2,TRBJ2-7,ASSLVPRQVESYEQY
13,TRBV6-4,TRBJ2-3,ASSDSGQSTDTQY
13,TRBV28,TRBJ2-4,ASSFDWGQKNIQY
16,TRBV5-1,TRBJ2-2,ASSLEIAGGPRVRELF
13,TRBV20-1,TRBJ1-2,SAKISGQGNYGYT
14,TRBV5-1,TRBJ2-7,ASSLGLAGQSYEQY
12,TRBV5-1,TRBJ2-1,ASSFRGTGDEQF
11,TRBV5-1,TRBJ1-4,ASSGSTNEKLF